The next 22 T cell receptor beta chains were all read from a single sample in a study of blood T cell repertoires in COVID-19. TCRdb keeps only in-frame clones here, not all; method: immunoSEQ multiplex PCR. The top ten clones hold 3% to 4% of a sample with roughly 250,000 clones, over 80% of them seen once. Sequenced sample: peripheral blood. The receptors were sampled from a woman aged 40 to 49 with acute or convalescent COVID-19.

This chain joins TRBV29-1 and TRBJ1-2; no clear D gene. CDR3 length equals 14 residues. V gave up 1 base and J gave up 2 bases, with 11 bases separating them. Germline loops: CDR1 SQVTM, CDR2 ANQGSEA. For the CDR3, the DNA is TGCAGCGTTGAAGGCGCACCCGAAAACTATGGCTACACCTTC. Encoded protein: CSVEGAPENYGYTF.

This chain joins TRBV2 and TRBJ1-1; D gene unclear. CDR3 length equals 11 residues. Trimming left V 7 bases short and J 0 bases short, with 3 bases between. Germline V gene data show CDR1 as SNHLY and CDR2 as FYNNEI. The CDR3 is CASTLNTEAFF. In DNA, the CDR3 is TGTGCCAGCACCTTGAACACTGAAGCTTTCTTT.

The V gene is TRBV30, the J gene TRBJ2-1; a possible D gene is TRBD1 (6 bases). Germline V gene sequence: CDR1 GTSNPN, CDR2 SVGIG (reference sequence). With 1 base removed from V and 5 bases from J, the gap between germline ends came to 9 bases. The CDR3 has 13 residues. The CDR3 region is CAWSGDTDNEQFF. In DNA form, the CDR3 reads TGTGCCTGGAGTGGGGACACTGACAATGAGCAGTTCTTC.

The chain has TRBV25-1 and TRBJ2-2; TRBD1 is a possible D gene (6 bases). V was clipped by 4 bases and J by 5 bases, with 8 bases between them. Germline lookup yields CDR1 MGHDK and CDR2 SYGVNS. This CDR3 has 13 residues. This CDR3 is CASSGTVTGELFF. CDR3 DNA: TGTGCCAGCAGTGGGACAGTAACCGGGGAGCTGTTTTTT.

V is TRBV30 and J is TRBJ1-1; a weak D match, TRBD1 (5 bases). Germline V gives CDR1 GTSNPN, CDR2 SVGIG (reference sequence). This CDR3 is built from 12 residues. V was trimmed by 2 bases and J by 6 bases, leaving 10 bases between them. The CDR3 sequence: CAWSSQGAEAFF. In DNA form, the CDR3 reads TGTGCCTGGAGTTCGCAGGGCGCTGAAGCTTTCTTT.

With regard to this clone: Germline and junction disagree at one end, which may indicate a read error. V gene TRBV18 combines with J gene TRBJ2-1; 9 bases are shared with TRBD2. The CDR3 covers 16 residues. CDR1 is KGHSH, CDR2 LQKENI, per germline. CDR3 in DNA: TGTGTCAGCTCACCGACGTCTCTAGCGGGGCACAATGAGCAGTTCTTC. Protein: CVSSPTSLAGHNEQFF.

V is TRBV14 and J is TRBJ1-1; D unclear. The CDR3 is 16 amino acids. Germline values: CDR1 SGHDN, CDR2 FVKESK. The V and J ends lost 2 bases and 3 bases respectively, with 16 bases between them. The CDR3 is CASSQNQAWRDTEAFF. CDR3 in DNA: TGTGCCAGCAGCCAAAACCAGGCCTGGCGAGACACTGAAGCTTTCTTT. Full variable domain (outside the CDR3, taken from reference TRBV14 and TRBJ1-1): EAGVTQFPSHSVIEKGQTVTLRCDPISGHDNLYWYRRVMGKEIKFLLHFVKESKQDESGMPNNRFLAERTGGTYSTLKVQPAELEDSGVYFCASSQNQAWRDTEAFFGQGTRLTVV.

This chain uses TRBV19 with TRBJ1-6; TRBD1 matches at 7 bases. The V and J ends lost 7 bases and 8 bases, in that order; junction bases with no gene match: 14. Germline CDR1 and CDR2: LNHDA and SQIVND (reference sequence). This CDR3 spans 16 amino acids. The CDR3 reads CASTAARQGGDSPLHF. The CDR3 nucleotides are TGTGCCAGTACCGCCGCCCGACAGGGTGGCGATTCACCCCTCCACTTT.

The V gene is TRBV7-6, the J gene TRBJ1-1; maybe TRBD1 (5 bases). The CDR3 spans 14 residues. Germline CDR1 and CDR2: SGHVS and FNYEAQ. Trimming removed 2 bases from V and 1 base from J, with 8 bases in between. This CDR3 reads CASSLQGWNTEAFF. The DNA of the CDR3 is TGTGCCAGCAGCTTACAGGGTTGGAACACTGAAGCTTTCTTT.

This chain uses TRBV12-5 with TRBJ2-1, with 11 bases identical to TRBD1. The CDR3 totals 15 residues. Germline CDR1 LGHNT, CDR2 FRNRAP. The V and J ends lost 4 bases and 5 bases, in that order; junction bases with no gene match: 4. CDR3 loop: CASGSGTGGNNEQFF. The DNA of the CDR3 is TGTGCTAGTGGTTCGGGGACAGGGGGGAACAATGAGCAGTTCTTC.

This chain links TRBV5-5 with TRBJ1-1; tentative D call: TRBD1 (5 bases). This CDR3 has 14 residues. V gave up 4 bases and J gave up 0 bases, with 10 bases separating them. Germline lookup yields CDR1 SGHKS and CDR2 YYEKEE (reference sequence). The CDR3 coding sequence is TGTGCCAGCAGCGTCGGACATATGAACACTGAAGCTTTCTTT. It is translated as CASSVGHMNTEAFF.

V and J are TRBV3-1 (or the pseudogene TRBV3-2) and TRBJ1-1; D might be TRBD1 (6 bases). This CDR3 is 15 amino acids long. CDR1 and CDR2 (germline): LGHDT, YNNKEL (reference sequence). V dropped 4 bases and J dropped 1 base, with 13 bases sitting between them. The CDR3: CASSRPTGANTEAFF. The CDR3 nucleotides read TGTGCCAGCAGCCGTCCGACAGGTGCGAACACTGAAGCTTTCTTT.

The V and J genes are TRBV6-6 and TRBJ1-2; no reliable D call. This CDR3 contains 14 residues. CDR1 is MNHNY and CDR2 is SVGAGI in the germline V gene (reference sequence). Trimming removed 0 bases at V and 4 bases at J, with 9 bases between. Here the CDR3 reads CASSYSSQIYGYTF. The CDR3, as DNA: TGTGCCAGCAGTTACTCCTCCCAGATCTATGGCTACACCTTC.

In DNA form, the CDR3 reads TGTGCCAGCAGACAGGACAGGGTATCTGGAAACACCATATATTTT. Protein sequence: CASRQDRVSGNTIYF. The chain has TRBV19 and TRBJ1-3; 8 nucleotides align to TRBD1. Germline loops: CDR1 LNHDA, CDR2 SQIVND (reference sequence). V lost 9 bases and J lost 1; bases outside the gene matches: 8. This CDR3 comprises 15 residues.

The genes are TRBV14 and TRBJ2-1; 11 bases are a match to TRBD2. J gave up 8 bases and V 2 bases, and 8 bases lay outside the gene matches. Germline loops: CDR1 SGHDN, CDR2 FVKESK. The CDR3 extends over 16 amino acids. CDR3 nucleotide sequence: TGTGCCAGCAGCCAACACTATAGCGGGGGGGCCGATGAGCAGTTCTTC. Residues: CASSQHYSGGADEQFF.

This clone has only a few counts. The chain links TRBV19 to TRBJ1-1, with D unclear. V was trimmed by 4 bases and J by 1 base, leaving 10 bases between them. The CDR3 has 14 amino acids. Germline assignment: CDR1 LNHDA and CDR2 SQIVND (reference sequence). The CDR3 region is CASSTGKWNTEAFF. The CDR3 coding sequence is TGTGCCAGTAGTACGGGAAAATGGAACACTGAAGCTTTCTTT.

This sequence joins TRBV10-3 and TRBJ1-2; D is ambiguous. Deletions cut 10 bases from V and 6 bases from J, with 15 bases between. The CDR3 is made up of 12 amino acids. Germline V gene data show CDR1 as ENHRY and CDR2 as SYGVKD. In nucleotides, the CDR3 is TGTGCCACTCGACGGTCTGAGGATGGCTACACCTTC. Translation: CATRRSEDGYTF.

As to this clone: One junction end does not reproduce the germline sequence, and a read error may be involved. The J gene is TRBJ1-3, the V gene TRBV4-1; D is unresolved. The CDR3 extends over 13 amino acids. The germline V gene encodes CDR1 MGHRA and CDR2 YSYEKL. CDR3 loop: CVSSQERGNTIYF. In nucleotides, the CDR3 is TGCGTCAGCAGCCAAGAGAGGGGAAACACCATATATTTT.

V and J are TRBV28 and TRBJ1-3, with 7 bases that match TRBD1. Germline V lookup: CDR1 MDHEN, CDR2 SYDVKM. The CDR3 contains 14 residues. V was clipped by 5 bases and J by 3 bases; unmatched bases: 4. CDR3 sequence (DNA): TGTGCCAGCAGTCGGACAGGCGTTGGAAACACCATATATTTT. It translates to CASSRTGVGNTIYF.

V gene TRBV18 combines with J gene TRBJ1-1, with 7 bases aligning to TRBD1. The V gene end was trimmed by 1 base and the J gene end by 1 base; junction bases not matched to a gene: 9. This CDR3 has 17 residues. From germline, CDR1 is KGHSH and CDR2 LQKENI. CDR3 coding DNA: TGTGCCAGCTCACCACTTCCCATCACAGGGGCGAACACTGAAGCTTTCTTT. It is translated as CASSPLPITGANTEAFF.

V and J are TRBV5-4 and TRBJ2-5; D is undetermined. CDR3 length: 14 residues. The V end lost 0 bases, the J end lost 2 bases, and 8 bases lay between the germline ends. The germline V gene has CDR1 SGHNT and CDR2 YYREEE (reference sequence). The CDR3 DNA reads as TGTGCCAGCAGCTTGGCCCACAGACAAGAGACCCAGTACTTC. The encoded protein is CASSLAHRQETQYF.

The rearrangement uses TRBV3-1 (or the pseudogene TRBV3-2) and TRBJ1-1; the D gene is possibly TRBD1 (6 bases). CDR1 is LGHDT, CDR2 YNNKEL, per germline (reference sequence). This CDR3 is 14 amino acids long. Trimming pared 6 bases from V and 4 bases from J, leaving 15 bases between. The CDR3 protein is CASRPTGTTTEAFF. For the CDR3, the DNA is TGTGCCAGCAGACCTACCGGGACAACCACTGAAGCTTTCTTT.